This record covers a single T cell receptor beta chain. Its antigen is not identified. This CDR3 region has 14 residues. CDR1 and CDR2 from the germline V gene are MGHRA and YSYEKL. V was pared by 0 bases and J by 8 bases, with 10 bases between. Amplification used 60 Vbeta primers and 13 Jbeta primers. The table came from immunoSEQ multiplex PCR; TCRdb's copy has only in-frame clones and leaves some out. This table has 150,000 to 200,000 clones, 80% appearing once. The sample originates from a study of cytomegalovirus exposure and HLA in healthy donors. Study-level background: Approximately 190 million T cells yielded under 130 million unique TCR beta sequences in earlier analysis. Study-level findings and limits: The study dropped some indistinguishable V segments, TRBV6-2 and TRBV6-3 among them.

The V gene is TRBV4-1, the J gene TRBJ1-4; D ambiguous. The receptor's source is a man younger than 35 in good health and CMV-seropositive. The sequenced material came from PBMCs. The chain's CDR3 is CASSQDLREEKLFF. As DNA, the CDR3 is TGCGCCAGCAGCCAAGATCTTAGGGAGGAAAAACTGTTTTTT.